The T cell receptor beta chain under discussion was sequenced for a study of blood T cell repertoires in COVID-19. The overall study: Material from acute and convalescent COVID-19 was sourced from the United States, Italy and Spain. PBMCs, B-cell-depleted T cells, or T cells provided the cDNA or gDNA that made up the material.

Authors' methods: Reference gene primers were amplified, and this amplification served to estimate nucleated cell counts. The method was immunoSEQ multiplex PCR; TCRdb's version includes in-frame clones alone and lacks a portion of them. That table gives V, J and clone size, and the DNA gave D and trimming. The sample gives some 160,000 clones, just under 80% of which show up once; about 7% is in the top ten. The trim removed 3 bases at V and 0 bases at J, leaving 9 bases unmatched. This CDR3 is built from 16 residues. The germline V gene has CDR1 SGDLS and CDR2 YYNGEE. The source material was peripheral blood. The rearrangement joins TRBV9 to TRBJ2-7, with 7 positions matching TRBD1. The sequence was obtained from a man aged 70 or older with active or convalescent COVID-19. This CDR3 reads CASSARGQASSYEQYF. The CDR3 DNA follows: TGTGCCAGCAGCGCCCGAGGACAGGCGAGCTCCTACGAGCAGTACTTC.